The clone carrying this TCR beta chain was counted at least ten times. These data come from a study of Graves' ophthalmopathy and Graves' hyperthyroidism. Transcripts of RNA were the source for amplifying TCR beta CDR3 regions. HTBI-primed RT-PCR formed the first round, and a multiplex PCR formed the second. One entry per CDR3 protein results from TCRdb running MiXCR on the multiplex PCR reads. The table lists about 640,000 distinct CDR3 sequences, about 38% of them singletons. CDR3 length: 11 residues. Trimming stripped 3 bases from V and 7 bases from J, with 10 bases between. Germline V gene lookup returns CDR1 DFQATT and CDR2 SNEGSKA (reference sequence).

Sequences were obtained from peripheral blood. This chain joins TRBV20-1 and TRBJ2-7; D remains unclear. The source is an adult man with Graves' ophthalmopathy. This chain's CDR3 is CSASSVREQYF. The CDR3 DNA sequence: TGCAGTGCTAGTTCCGTACGGGAGCAGTACTTC.